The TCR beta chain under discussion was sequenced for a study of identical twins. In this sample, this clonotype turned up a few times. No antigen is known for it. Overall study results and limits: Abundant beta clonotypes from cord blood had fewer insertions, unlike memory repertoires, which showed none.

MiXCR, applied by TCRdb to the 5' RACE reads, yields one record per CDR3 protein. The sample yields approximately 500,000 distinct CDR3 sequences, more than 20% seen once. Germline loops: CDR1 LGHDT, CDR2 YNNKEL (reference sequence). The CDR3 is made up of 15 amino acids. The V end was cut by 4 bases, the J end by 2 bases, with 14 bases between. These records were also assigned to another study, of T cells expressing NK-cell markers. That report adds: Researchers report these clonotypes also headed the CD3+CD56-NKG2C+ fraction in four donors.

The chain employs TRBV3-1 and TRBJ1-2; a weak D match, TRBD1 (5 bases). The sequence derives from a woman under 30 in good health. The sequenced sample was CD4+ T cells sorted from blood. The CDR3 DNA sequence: TGTGCCAGCAGCCCCCTGGGGGAGGTGAACTATGGCTACACCTTC. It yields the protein CASSPLGEVNYGYTF.